This TCR beta chain was sequenced in a study of cytotoxic CD8 clonotypes in ibrutinib-treated CLL. About the study: Recorded responses included approximately 25 partial and 2 complete; following median around 73 months, roughly 15 stayed remitted and roughly twelve progressed. The authors obtained response samples at a median of approximately 12 months of treatment, range 6 to 36.

The study's findings and limits: Baseline values of clonality outstripped age-matched healthy donors and followed circulating CD8+ T-cell counts.

This table comes from immunoSEQ multiplex PCR, and its TCRdb copy is limited to in-frame clones, with some not included. The sample has 100,000 or so clones; 50% to 65% are singletons. This clone was observed a few times. Its antigen remains unknown. Germline CDR1 is SGHVS and CDR2 is FNYEAQ. V was shortened by 1 base and J by 10 bases, with 11 bases between the two germline ends. CDR3 size: 12 residues. The clonotype originates from a human donor with chronic lymphocytic leukemia. The source was PBMCs, collected after 24 months of ibrutinib treatment. The gene calls are TRBV7-6 and TRBJ2-7; tentatively, D is TRBD1 (6 bases). The CDR3 nucleotides are TGTGCCAGCAGCTTAGAAGACAGGAACCAGTACTTC. This encodes CASSLEDRNQYF.